This T cell receptor beta chain was observed in a study of T cells in Graves' hyperthyroidism and ophthalmopathy. Study in general: Any treatment followed the collection of peripheral blood at initial diagnosis.

Patients affected by ophthalmopathy presented a Clinical Activity Score of at least 3, a NOSPECS grade of at least 4, and disease duration below 3 months. Thyroid ultrasound and orbital computed tomography, with clinical symptoms and serum thyroxine and TRAb, informed diagnoses. The CDR3 is 16 residues long. The V end was cut by 5 bases, the J end by 3 bases, with 17 bases between. Germline CDR1 SEHNR, CDR2 FQNEAQ (reference sequence). Amplification targeted TCR beta CDR3 regions from RNA transcripts. In the first-round RT-PCR of the TCR CDR3, the HTBI primer set was used. Using its own MiXCR run on the multiplex PCR reads, TCRdb lists one record per CDR3 protein. The table shows around 600,000 distinct CDR3 sequences, with roughly 15% occurring only once. This clonotype was seen ten or more times.

The sample comprised blood. This TCR came from a woman between 50 and 59 years old with Graves' ophthalmopathy. The rearrangement uses TRBV7-9 and TRBJ2-1; either TRBD1 or TRBD2 may fit D (6 bases each). Here the CDR3 reads CASSLQRGDYYNEQFF. The CDR3 bases are TGTGCCAGCAGCCTACAAAGGGGGGATTACTACAATGAGCAGTTCTTC. Full variable domain (missing parts from reference TRBV7-9 and TRBJ2-1): DTGVSQNPRHKITKRGQNVTFRCDPISEHNRLYWYRQTLGQGPEFLTYFQNEAQLEKSRLLSDRFSAERPKGSFSTLEIQRTEQGDSAMYLCASSLQRGDYYNEQFFGPGTRLTVL.